The rows below give T cell receptor beta chains drawn from one sample of a study of blood T cell repertoires in COVID-19. The protocol was immunoSEQ multiplex PCR, while the TCRdb copy is restricted to in-frame clones and leaves out a portion. Among some 140,000 clones listed, approximately 90% were seen once. Specimen: peripheral blood. All receptors come from a man aged 50 or older with active or convalescent COVID-19. Each CDR3 is given without its conserved first and last residue. Fields, in order: CDR3 protein, V gene.

CDR3: AWSARDVLT
V: TRBV30

CDR3: ATSDPPRTGRGEKLF
V: TRBV24-1

CDR3: ASSRGTEGFYEQY
V: TRBV5-5

CDR3: ASSIPRGSGETQY
V: TRBV19

CDR3: ASSSLRSGVGYNEQF
V: TRBV11-2

CDR3: ASSLGRGPYEQY
V: TRBV28

CDR3: ASSQQGYEQY
V: TRBV6-2/TRBV6-3

CDR3: SAKAVSEQY
V: TRBV20-1

CDR3: ASSQGLGKNIQY
V: TRBV4-1

CDR3: ASSPQGDGELF
V: TRBV11-3

CDR3: ASSLAPGSSGNTIY
V: TRBV7-6

CDR3: ASSPTGGLEQY
V: TRBV19

CDR3: ASSLAQNNEQF
V: TRBV7-6

CDR3: ASSLDTNIQY
V: TRBV5-1

CDR3: ATRSSYNEQF
V: TRBV24-1

CDR3: ASSLAPGGASTDTQY
V: TRBV5-1

CDR3: ASSRGGQTEAF
V: TRBV12-3/TRBV12-4

CDR3: ASNTGTGYGYT
V: TRBV12-3/TRBV12-4

CDR3: ASSGTPYQPQH
V: TRBV6-2/TRBV6-3

CDR3: ASSTPGGPRTDTQY
V: TRBV3-1/TRBV3-2

CDR3: ASSPAGERTGELF
V: TRBV7-8

CDR3: ASSLIGLATDTQY
V: TRBV7-2

CDR3: ASSIRGDGYEQY
V: TRBV19

CDR3: ASSTQGSSDEQF
V: TRBV19

CDR3: ASSPTPTADTEAF
V: TRBV18

CDR3: ASSEVTGSKGPSGANVLT
V: TRBV6-1

CDR3: ASPSGISPQY
V: TRBV6-5

CDR3: ASSSTGTEQY
V: TRBV5-1

CDR3: ASSRDSLREKLF
V: TRBV4-1

CDR3: ASSQVQIGGSGETQY
V: TRBV3-1/TRBV3-2

CDR3: ASTLVPGQTNTGELF
V: TRBV5-4

CDR3: ASSPTSGRPYEQY
V: TRBV28

CDR3: ASSLQAGGASYNSPLH
V: TRBV7-8

CDR3: ASSRKGDTEAF
V: TRBV3-1/TRBV3-2

CDR3: ASSLRTGGWEKLF
V: TRBV7-2

CDR3: ASSLVTGNEQF
V: TRBV12-3/TRBV12-4

CDR3: AVEGVNNQPQH
V: TRBV28

CDR3: ASSSRQGALETQY
V: TRBV6-5

CDR3: ASSPQGPPLGTEAF
V: TRBV7-6

CDR3: ASSSGESSYNEQF
V: TRBV28

CDR3: ASSPLRGGLYNSNQPQH
V: TRBV7-2

CDR3: SVKRGTGDEQF
V: TRBV29-1

CDR3: ASSFGQSTGELF
V: TRBV5-1

CDR3: ASSVRTGDTGELF
V: TRBV2

CDR3: ASSVTSGLETQY
V: TRBV9

CDR3: ASSAGQGGAGANVLT
V: TRBV19

CDR3: ASSLMSGTHYGYT
V: TRBV7-2

CDR3: ASSGRNRVQETQY
V: TRBV11-1

CDR3: ASSVGGTGITGELF
V: TRBV2

CDR3: AWSVRDTEAF
V: TRBV30